These T cell receptor beta chains were read from a single sample in a study of T cell repertoires in cytomegalovirus infection. Using its own MiXCR run on the reads, TCRdb lists one record per CDR3 protein. This table holds some 680,000 distinct CDR3 sequences, roughly 36% found once. The sample was PBMCs. The receptors originated from a human donor in good health (CMV status not recorded). Some clones in this sample may be carry-over from other donors' samples. Both conserved end residues are part of each CDR3. A D gene is named only where the DNA matches it firmly. Some rows mark clone size as missing; the rest say once, few, many or name a class of expanded clone.

v_call	d_call	j_call	clone_size	cdr3_nt	cdr3_aa
TRBV7-9	NA	TRBJ2-1	NA	TGTGCCAGCAGCCATACAGGTGATCCGGACAATGAGCAGTTCTTC	CASSHTGDPDNEQFF
TRBV10-3	TRBD2	TRBJ2-1	few	TGTGCCATCAAGGGCGGGAGTGGCTACAATGAGCAGTTCTTC	CAIKGGSGYNEQFF
TRBV6-6	TRBD2	TRBJ2-3	NA	TGTGCCAGCAGTTTGATTAGCGGGGTGACAGATACGCAGTATTTT	CASSLISGVTDTQYF
TRBV5-1	TRBD1	TRBJ2-7	few	TGCGCCAGCAGCTCCTCACCTTATCCGGGACAGGGAAGCTACGAGCAGTACTTC	CASSSSPYPGQGSYEQYF
TRBV28	NA	TRBJ1-5	once	TGTGCCAGTTTAAATGGCAATCAGCCCCAGCATTTT	CASLNGNQPQHF
TRBV12-3/TRBV12-4	NA	TRBJ2-7	NA	TGTGCCAGCAGTTGGGGGGCAGTGGGGTTGGATCAGTACTTC	CASSWGAVGLDQYF
TRBV28	TRBD1	TRBJ2-3	few	TGTGCCAGCAGTTCCTTAACAGGGGCAGATACGCAGTATTTT	CASSSLTGADTQYF
TRBV6-1	NA	TRBJ2-6	NA	TGTGCCAGCAGGGGGATGACCCATCTCTCTGGGGCCAACGTCCTGACTTTC	CASRGMTHLSGANVLTF
TRBV24-1	TRBD1	TRBJ2-1	NA	TGTGCCACCAGTGTCTTCCCGTTGGGGACAGCGAACAATGAGCAGTTCTTC	CATSVFPLGTANNEQFF
TRBV7-8	NA	TRBJ2-1	many	TGTGCCAGCAGCCCTGGGCTAACGACCTACAATGAGCAGTTCTTC	CASSPGLTTYNEQFF
TRBV28	NA	TRBJ1-1	many	TGTGCCAGCCTAGGTTTTTATAGCCGAAGGAACACTGAAGCTTTCTTT	CASLGFYSRRNTEAFF
TRBV5-1	NA	TRBJ1-1	NA	TGCGCCAGCAGTTCAGGCACGAGGACTGAAGCTTTCTTT	CASSSGTRTEAFF
TRBV11-2	NA	TRBJ2-5	many	TGTGCCAGCAGCTTAGAGCCAGGGGGGGGGACCCAGTACTTC	CASSLEPGGGTQYF
TRBV7-2	NA	TRBJ1-1	many	TGTGCCAGCAGCTTGTTGCCCGGGGGACCGAACACTGAAGCTTTCTTT	CASSLLPGGPNTEAFF
TRBV19	NA	TRBJ1-1	NA	TGTGCCAGTAGTATTGAGGGCGTGGGCACTGAAGCTTTCTTT	CASSIEGVGTEAFF
TRBV6-5	NA	TRBJ1-1	NA	TGTGCCAGCAGGTACGGAGGAGGTGCTGAAGCTTTCTTT	CASRYGGGAEAFF
TRBV28	NA	TRBJ1-5	few	TGTGCCAGCAGTTTATTCAGGGAAGATCAGCCCCAGCATTTT	CASSLFREDQPQHF
TRBV7-9	NA	TRBJ2-3	few	TGTGCCAGCAGCCCCGGGATTAGGAAAGATACGCAGTATTTT	CASSPGIRKDTQYF
TRBV28	NA	TRBJ2-5	once	TGTGCCAGCAGTTCCGGGACGATACCACAAGAGACCCAGTACTTC	CASSSGTIPQETQYF
TRBV3-1	NA	TRBJ1-6	NA	TGTGCCAGCAGACGGAGGCAGGCTAATTCACCCCTCACCTTT	CASRRRQANSPLTF
TRBV12-3/TRBV12-4	NA	TRBJ2-7	many	TGTGCCAGCAGTCCTCAAAAGGGTTCCTACGAGCAGTACTTC	CASSPQKGSYEQYF
TRBV7-2	NA	TRBJ1-4	NA	TGTGCCAGCAGCTTATTGGGAACGCATAATGAAAAACTGTTTTTT	CASSLLGTHNEKLFF
TRBV20-1	NA	TRBJ1-1	few	TGCAGTGCTCCAATTGGGGGAATTAACACTGAAGCTTTCTTT	CSAPIGGINTEAFF
TRBV28	NA	TRBJ2-7	NA	TGTGCCAGCTTCGCGGGTGCACACCCCACCTACGAGCAGTACTTC	CASFAGAHPTYEQYF
TRBV27	NA	TRBJ2-6	NA	TGTGCCAGCAGTCATACGGGCTTGCTGGGGGGGGCCAACGTCCTGACTTTC	CASSHTGLLGGANVLTF
TRBV7-8	NA	TRBJ1-5	NA	TGTGCCAGCAGCTTAGGCGGCCGGGGGCCCCAGCATTTT	CASSLGGRGPQHF
TRBV12-3/TRBV12-4	TRBD1	TRBJ2-3	once	TGTGCCAGCAGCCGGGGACAGCAAATCACAGATACGCAGTATTTT	CASSRGQQITDTQYF
TRBV4-1	NA	TRBJ1-2	few	TGCGCCAGCAGCCAGGAAAACAGGATCGATGGCTACACCTTC	CASSQENRIDGYTF
TRBV7-9	TRBD1	TRBJ2-7	many	TGTGCCAGCAGCTCAAGGACAGGTGCCTACGAGCAGTACTTC	CASSSRTGAYEQYF
TRBV6-1	NA	TRBJ1-2	NA	TGTGCCAGCATCTTAGACAAGCACTATGGCTACACCTTC	CASILDKHYGYTF
TRBV28	TRBD1	TRBJ1-1	few	TGTGCCAGCAGTTCTTACCTTGGACAGGGGCCTTCTAACACTGAAGCTTTCTTT	CASSSYLGQGPSNTEAFF
TRBV7-6	NA	TRBJ2-7	few	TGTGCCAGCAGTTCGGCGGGGACGGGAACCTCCTACGAGCAGTACTTC	CASSSAGTGTSYEQYF
TRBV3-1	TRBD2	TRBJ2-7	NA	TGTGCCAGCAGCCCCCGGGACAGCGGGAGGGAGCAGTACTTC	CASSPRDSGREQYF
TRBV19	NA	TRBJ1-4	NA	TGTGCCAGTAGTATCCAGGTGATAGCTGAAAAACTGTTTTTT	CASSIQVIAEKLFF
TRBV7-9	NA	TRBJ2-3	NA	TGTGCCAGCAGCTCCCCCCGGGGGCTCAGTCCACCGGCAGATACGCAGTATTTT	CASSSPRGLSPPADTQYF
TRBV11-2	NA	TRBJ2-5	few	TGTGCCAGCAGCGCCGGGCCCCAGTGGGAGACCCAGTACTTC	CASSAGPQWETQYF
TRBV7-4	TRBD1	TRBJ1-1	NA	TGTGCCAGCAGCTCCGAAACGGGACAGGGGAACACTGAAGCTTTCTTT	CASSSETGQGNTEAFF
TRBV6-5	NA	TRBJ2-2	NA	TGTGCCAGCGGGACACCTAACACCGGGGAGCTGTTTTTT	CASGTPNTGELFF
TRBV10-3	NA	TRBJ2-3	NA	TGTGCCATCAGTGAGATATGGGATACGCAGTATTTT	CAISEIWDTQYF
TRBV20-1	NA	TRBJ2-7	NA	TGCAGTGACCCCACGGGGGGCACCGATTACGAGCAGTACTTC	CSDPTGGTDYEQYF
TRBV6-4	TRBD2	TRBJ2-3	many	TGTGCCAGCAGTGTCCTAGCGGGAGGGACAGATACGCAGTATTTT	CASSVLAGGTDTQYF
TRBV5-8	NA	TRBJ1-1	NA	TGTGCCAGCACCTCATCAAAAAGGACACCAAGAGCTTTCTTT	CASTSSKRTPRAFF
TRBV12-3/TRBV12-4	NA	TRBJ1-1	NA	TGTGCCAGCATGCGGGTCCGGGGACCCGCTTGGCCTGAAGCTTTCTTT	CASMRVRGPAWPEAFF
TRBV6-5	TRBD2	TRBJ2-1	NA	TGTGCCAGCAGTCACCTAGCGGGGGGCCGCCTAGAGCAGTTCTTC	CASSHLAGGRLEQFF
TRBV7-2	NA	TRBJ2-1	many	TGTGCCAGCAGCTTGTTTTCGCCACAGAGCTCCTACAATGAGCAGTTCTTC	CASSLFSPQSSYNEQFF
TRBV11-2	NA	TRBJ1-4	NA	TGTGCCAGCAGCTCCCCCGGGACTGGCAAGGAAAAACTGTTTTTT	CASSSPGTGKEKLFF
TRBV7-2	TRBD2	TRBJ2-2	few	TGTGCCAGCAGCTTGGCCGGGGGGGACGTGGGCGGGGAGCTGTTTTTT	CASSLAGGDVGGELFF
TRBV29-1	NA	TRBJ1-3	NA	TGCAGCGTTGAAAGAGGGATTGGAAACACCATATATTTT	CSVERGIGNTIYF
TRBV20-1	NA	TRBJ1-6	NA	TGCAGTGCTAGAGGAGAGACCTATAATTCACCCCTCCACTTT	CSARGETYNSPLHF
TRBV28	NA	TRBJ2-3	once	TGTGCCAACAGTTTGAAACTTACTACAGATACGCCGTATTTT	CANSLKLTTDTPYF
TRBV10-3	NA	TRBJ1-6	few	TGTGCCATCAGTCAGGGTTCAGGCTCACCCCTCCACTTT	CAISQGSGSPLHF
TRBV7-8	TRBD1	TRBJ2-5	NA	TGTGCCAGCAGCCTTTTGACAGGGGCGGAGACCCAGTACTTC	CASSLLTGAETQYF
TRBV10-3	NA	TRBJ2-5	few	TGTGCCATCAGCGCCACCGCCATCCCTTCAGGGGAGACCCAGTACTTC	CAISATAIPSGETQYF